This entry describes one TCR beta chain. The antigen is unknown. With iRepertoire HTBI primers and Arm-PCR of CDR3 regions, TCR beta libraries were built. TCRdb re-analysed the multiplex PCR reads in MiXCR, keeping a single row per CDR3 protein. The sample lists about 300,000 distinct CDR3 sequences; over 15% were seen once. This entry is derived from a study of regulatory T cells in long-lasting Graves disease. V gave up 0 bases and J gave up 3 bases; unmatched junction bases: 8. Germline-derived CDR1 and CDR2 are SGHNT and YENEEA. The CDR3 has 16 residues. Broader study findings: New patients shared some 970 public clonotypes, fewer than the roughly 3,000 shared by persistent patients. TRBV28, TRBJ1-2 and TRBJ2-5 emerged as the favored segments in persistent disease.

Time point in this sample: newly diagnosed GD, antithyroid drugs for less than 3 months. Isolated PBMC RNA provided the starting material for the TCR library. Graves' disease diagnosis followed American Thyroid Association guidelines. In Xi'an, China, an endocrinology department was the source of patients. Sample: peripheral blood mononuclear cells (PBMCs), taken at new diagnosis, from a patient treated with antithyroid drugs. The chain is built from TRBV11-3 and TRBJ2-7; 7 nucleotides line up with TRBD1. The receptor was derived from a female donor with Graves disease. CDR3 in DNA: TGTGCCAGCAGCTTAGATTCGGGACAGCTGAGCTACGAGCAGTACTTC. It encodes CASSLDSGQLSYEQYF.